This T cell receptor beta chain was sequenced during a study of blood T cell repertoires in COVID-19. Some clones are missing from TCRdb's copy, which holds only in-frame ones; the method was immunoSEQ multiplex PCR. The repertoire holds 250,000 to 300,000 clones, with 86% as singletons. With V trimmed by 4 bases and J by 5 bases, 16 bases remained unmatched. Per germline, CDR1 MGHRA and CDR2 YSYEKL. CDR3 length: 18 residues. Sequencing input: peripheral blood. This clonotype was sampled from a woman in her 70s with COVID-19, enrolled during active disease. The chain uses TRBV4-1 and TRBJ2-5; 10 bases are shared with TRBD2. CDR3 protein: CASSPRTFSGGHGETQYF. CDR3 bases: TGCGCCAGCAGCCCTCGTACCTTTAGCGGGGGGCACGGTGAGACCCAGTACTTC.